A single sample is the source of the 3 T cell receptor beta chains below, sequenced in a study of human T cells and chemical hapten exposure. Individual cDNA molecules (in the library) carried attached unique molecular identifiers. TCRdb re-called the reads with MiXCR, one entry per CDR3 protein. The sample has 95,000 to 150,000 distinct CDR3 sequences; roughly 8.5% are singletons. The total RNA was obtained from whole blood that was not fractionated. The sample taken for sequencing was whole blood. The receptors come from a human donor in good health. Some clones in this sample may be carry-over from other donors' samples.

This clonotype was seen ten or more times. The chain carries TRBV20-1 and TRBJ2-1, with a tentative D call TRBD2 (5 bases). This CDR3 has 15 residues. CDR1 is DFQATT and CDR2 is SNEGSKA in the germline V gene (reference sequence). V was pared by 5 bases and J by 0 bases, with 14 bases between. CDR3 protein: CSALKDFDSYNEQFF. DNA of the CDR3: TGCAGTGCTCTAAAGGACTTCGACTCCTACAATGAGCAGTTCTTC.

This clonotype was observed a few times. The chain joins TRBV7-2 to TRBJ2-4; D could derive from TRBD1 or TRBD2 (5 bases each). This CDR3 has 14 amino acids. Germline-derived CDR1 and CDR2 are SGHTA and FQGNSA. V was shortened by 4 bases and J by 4 bases, with 11 bases between the two germline ends. CDR3 DNA sequence: TGTGCCAGCAGCTGGGGGACGGTAAAAAACATTCAGTACTTC. Its protein product is CASSWGTVKNIQYF.

The chain has TRBV29-1 and TRBJ1-1; 8 bases are a match to TRBD1. Germline CDR1 and CDR2: SQVTM and ANQGSEA. The CDR3 is made up of 15 amino acids. The J segment lost 7 bases and the V segment lost 4 bases, leaving 14 bases of the junction unmatched. The CDR3 here is CSVGTGRWGTNEAFF. In DNA form, the CDR3 reads TGCAGCGTTGGGACAGGGAGGTGGGGAACAAATGAAGCTTTCTTT.